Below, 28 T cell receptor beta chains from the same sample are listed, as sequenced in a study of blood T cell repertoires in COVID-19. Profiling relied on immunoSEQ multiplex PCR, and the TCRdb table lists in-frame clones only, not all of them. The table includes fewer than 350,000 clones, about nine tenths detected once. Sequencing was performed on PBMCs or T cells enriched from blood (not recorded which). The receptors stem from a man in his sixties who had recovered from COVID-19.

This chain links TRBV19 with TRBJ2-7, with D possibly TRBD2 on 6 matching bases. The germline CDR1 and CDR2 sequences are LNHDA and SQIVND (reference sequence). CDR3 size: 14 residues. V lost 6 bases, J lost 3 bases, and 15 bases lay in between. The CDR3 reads CASRSSGVFYEQYF. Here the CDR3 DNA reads TGTGCCAGTAGATCGTCGGGGGTCTTCTACGAGCAGTACTTC.

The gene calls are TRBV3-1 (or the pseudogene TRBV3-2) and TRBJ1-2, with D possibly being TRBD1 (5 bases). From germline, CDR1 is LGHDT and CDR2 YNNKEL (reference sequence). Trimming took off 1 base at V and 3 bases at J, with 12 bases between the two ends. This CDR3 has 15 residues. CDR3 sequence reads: CASSQGPGGYYGYTF. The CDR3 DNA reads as TGTGCCAGCAGCCAAGGACCCGGGGGATACTATGGCTACACCTTC.

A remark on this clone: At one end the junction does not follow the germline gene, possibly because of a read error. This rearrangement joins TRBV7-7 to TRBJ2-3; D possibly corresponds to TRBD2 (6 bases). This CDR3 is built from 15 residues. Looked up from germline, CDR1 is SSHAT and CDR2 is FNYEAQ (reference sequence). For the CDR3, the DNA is TGTGCTAGCAGCCAGAGCGGGTCTAGCACAGATACGCAGTATTTT. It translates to CASSQSGSSTDTQYF.

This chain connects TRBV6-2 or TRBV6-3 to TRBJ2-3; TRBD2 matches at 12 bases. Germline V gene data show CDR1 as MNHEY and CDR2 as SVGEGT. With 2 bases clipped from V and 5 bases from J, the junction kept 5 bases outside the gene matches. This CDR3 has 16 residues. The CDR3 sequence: CASSYQLAGGKDTQYF. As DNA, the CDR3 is TGTGCCAGCAGTTACCAACTAGCGGGAGGAAAAGATACGCAGTATTTT.

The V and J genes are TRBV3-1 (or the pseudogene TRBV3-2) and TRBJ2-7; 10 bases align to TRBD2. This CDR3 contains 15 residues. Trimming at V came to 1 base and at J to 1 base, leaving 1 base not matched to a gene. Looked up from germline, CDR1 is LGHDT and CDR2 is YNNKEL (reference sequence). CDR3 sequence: CASSQGAGGSYEQYF. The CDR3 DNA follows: TGTGCCAGCAGCCAAGGAGCGGGGGGGTCCTACGAGCAGTACTTC.

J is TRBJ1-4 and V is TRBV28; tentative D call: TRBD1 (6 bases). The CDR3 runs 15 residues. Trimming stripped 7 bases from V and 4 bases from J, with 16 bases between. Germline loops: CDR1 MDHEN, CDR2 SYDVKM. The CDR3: CASTQGGQINEKLFF. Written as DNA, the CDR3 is TGTGCCAGCACCCAAGGGGGACAAATTAATGAAAAACTGTTTTTT.

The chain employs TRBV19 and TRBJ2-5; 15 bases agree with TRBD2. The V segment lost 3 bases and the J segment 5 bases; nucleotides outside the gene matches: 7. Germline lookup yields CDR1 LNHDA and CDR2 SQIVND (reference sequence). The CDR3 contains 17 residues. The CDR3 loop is CASSIWTSGRADETQYF. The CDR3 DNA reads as TGTGCCAGTAGTATTTGGACTAGCGGGAGGGCCGACGAGACCCAGTACTTC.

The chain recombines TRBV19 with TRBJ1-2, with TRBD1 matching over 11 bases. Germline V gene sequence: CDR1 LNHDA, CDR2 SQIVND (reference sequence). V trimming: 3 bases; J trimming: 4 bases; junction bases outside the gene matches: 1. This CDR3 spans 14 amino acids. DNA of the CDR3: TGTGCCAGTAGTATGGACAGGGGGCTCTATGGCTACACCTTC. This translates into CASSMDRGLYGYTF.

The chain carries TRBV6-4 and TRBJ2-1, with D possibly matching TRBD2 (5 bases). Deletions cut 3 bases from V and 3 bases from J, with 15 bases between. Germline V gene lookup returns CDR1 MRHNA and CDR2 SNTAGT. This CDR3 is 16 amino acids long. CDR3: CASSERPSGSYNEQFF. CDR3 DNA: TGTGCCAGCAGTGAGCGCCCCAGCGGAAGCTACAATGAGCAGTTCTTC.

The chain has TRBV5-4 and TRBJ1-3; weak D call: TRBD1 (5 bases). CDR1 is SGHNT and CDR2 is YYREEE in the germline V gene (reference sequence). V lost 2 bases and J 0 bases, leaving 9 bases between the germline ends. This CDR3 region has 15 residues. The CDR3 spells CASSLGAFSGNTIYF. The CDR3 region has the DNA TGTGCCAGCAGCTTAGGGGCCTTCTCTGGAAACACCATATATTTT.

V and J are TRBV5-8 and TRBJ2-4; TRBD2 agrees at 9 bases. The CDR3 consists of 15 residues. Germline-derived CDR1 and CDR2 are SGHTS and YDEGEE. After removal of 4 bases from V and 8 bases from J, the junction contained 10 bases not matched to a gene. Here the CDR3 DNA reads TGTGCCAGCAGCCCATGGGCGGGAGGGCCTGACATTCAGTACTTC. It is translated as CASSPWAGGPDIQYF.

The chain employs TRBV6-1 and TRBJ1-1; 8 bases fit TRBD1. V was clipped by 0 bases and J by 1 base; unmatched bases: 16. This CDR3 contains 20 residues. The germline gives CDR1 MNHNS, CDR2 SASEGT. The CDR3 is CASSEASRGRLKGWNTEAFF. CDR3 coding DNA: TGTGCCAGCAGTGAAGCGTCCAGGGGGCGCTTAAAGGGATGGAACACTGAAGCTTTCTTT.

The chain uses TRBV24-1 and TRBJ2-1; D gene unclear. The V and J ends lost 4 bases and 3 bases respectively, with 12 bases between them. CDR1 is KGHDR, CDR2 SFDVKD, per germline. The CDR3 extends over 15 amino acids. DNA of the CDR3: TGTGCCACCAGTGACCCTTCGAAGAGCTACAATGAGCAGTTCTTC. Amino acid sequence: CATSDPSKSYNEQFF.

The CDR3 protein is CASSLQGFAGGSNEQFF. For the CDR3, the DNA is TGTGCCAGCAGTTTACAAGGATTCGCGGGAGGGTCCAATGAGCAGTTCTTC. This sequence joins TRBV28 and TRBJ2-1; 9 bases match TRBD2. Trimming cost V 2 bases and J 6 bases; bases outside gene matches: 11. CDR1 is MDHEN, CDR2 SYDVKM, per germline. This CDR3 is 17 amino acids long.

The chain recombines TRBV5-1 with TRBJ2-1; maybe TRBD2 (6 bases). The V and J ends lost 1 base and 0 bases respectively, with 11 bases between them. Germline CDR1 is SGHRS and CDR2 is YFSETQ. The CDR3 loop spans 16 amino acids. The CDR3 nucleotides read TGCGCCAGCAGCTTGCAAGGGGAGGTCTCCTACAATGAGCAGTTCTTC. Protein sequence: CASSLQGEVSYNEQFF.

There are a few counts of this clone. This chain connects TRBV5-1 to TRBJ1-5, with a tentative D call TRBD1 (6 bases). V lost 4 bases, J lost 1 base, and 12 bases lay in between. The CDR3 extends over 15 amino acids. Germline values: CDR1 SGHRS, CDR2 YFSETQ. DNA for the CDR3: TGCGCCAGCAGCCTAGATGGACAGAGCAATCAGCCCCAGCATTTT. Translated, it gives CASSLDGQSNQPQHF.

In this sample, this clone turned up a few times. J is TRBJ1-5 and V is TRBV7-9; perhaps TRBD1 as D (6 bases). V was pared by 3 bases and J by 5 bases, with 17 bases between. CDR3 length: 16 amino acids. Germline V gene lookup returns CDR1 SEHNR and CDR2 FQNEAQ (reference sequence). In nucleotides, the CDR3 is TGTGCCAGCAGCTTGGGCGTAGGACAGACTCATCAGCCCCAGCATTTT. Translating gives CASSLGVGQTHQPQHF.

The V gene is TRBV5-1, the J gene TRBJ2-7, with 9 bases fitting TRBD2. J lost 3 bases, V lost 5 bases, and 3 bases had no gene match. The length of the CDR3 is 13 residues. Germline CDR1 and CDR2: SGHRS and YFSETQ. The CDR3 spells CASRTSGNYEQYF. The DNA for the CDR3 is TGCGCCAGCAGGACTAGCGGCAACTACGAGCAGTACTTC.

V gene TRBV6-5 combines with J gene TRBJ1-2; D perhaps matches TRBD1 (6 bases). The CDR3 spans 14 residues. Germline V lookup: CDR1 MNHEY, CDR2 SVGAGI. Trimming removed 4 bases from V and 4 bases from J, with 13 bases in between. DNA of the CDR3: TGTGCCAGCAGTTCCACAGGGAGGGCCTATGGCTACACCTTC. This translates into CASSSTGRAYGYTF.

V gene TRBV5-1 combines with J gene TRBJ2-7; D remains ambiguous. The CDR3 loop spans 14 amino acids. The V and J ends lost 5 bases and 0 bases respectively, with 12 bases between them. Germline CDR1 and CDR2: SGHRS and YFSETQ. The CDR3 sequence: CASSPTPPSYEQYF. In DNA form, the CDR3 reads TGCGCCAGCAGTCCAACACCCCCCTCCTACGAGCAGTACTTC.

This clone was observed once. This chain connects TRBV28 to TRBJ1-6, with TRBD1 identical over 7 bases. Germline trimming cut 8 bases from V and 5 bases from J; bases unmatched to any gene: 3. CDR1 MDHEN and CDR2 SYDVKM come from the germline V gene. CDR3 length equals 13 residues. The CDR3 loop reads CASRDRNNSPLHF. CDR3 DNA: TGTGCCAGCCGGGACAGAAATAATTCACCCCTCCACTTT.

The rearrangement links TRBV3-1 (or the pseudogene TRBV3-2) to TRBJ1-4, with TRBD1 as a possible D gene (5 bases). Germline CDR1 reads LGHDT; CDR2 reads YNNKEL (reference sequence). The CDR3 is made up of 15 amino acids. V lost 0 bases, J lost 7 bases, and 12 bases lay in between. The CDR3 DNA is TGTGCCAGCAGCCAAGATCCGGGGGTCGCTGAAAAACTGTTTTTT. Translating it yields CASSQDPGVAEKLFF.

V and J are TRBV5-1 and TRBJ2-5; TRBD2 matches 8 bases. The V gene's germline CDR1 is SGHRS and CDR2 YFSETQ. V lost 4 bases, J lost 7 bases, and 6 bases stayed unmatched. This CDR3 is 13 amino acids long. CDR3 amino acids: CASSPREGWTQYF. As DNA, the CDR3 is TGCGCCAGCAGCCCCCGGGAGGGGTGGACCCAGTACTTC. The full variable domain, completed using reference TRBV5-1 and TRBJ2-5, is KAGVTQTPRYLIKTRGQQVTLSCSPISGHRSVSWYQQTPGQGLQFLFEYFSETQRNKGNFPGRFSGRQFSNSRSEMNVSTLELGDSALYLCASSPREGWTQYFGPGTRLLVL.

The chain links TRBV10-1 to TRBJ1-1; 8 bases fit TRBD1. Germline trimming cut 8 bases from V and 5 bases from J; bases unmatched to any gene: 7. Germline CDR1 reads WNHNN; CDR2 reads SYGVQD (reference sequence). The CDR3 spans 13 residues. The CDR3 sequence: CASQGARGTEAFF. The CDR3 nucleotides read TGCGCCAGCCAGGGGGCCCGGGGGACTGAAGCTTTCTTT.

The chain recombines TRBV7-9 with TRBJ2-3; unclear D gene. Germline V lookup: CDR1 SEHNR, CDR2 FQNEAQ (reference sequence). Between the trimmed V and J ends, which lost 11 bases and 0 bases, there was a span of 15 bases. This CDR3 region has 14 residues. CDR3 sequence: CAEVWVSSTDTQYF. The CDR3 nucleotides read TGTGCCGAGGTTTGGGTTTCTAGCACAGATACGCAGTATTTT.

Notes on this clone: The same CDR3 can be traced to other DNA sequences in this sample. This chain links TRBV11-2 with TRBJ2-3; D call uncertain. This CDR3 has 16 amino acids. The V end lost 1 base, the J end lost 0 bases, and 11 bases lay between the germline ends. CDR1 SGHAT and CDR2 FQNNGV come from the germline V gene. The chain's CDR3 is CASSLVSGTSTDTQYF. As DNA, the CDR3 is TGTGCCAGCAGCTTAGTGTCGGGTACTAGCACAGATACGCAGTATTTT.

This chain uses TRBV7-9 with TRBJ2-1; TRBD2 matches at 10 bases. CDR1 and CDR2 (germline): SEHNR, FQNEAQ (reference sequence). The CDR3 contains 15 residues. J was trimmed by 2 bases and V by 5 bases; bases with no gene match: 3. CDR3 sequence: CASSPTSGTYNEQFF. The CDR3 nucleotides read TGTGCCAGCAGCCCAACTAGCGGGACCTACAATGAGCAGTTCTTC.

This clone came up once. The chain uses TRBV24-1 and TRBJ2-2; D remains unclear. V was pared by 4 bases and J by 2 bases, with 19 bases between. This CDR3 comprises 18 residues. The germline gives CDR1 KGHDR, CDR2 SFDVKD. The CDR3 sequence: CATSDPRGPATNTGELFF. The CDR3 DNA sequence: TGTGCCACCAGTGACCCCCGCGGCCCGGCGACCAACACCGGGGAGCTGTTTTTT.